These 8 T cell receptor beta chains came from one sample sequenced in a study of T cell responses to AZD1222 COVID-19 vaccine. Using immunoSEQ multiplex PCR, the repertoire was profiled, and TCRdb retains in-frame clones only, with some absent. The sample consists of around 160,000 clones, 85% to 95% of them appearing once. The sequences come from peripheral blood, collected on day 0 of MenACWY control vaccination. These receptors were obtained from an adult in good health.

The chain carries TRBV10-1 and TRBJ1-3; the D is unclear. CDR3 size: 14 residues. V lost 2 bases and J lost 2, with 7 bases in between. Germline V gene data show CDR1 as WNHNN and CDR2 as SYGVQD (reference sequence). CDR3 region: CASSERAAGNTIYF. The CDR3 nucleotides are TGCGCCAGCAGTGAGCGGGCGGCTGGAAACACCATATATTTT.

The V gene is TRBV6-5, the J gene TRBJ1-3; 7 positions agree with TRBD1. V lost 8 bases, J lost 3 bases, and 10 bases stayed unmatched. The CDR3 extends over 15 amino acids. Germline-derived CDR1 and CDR2 are MNHEY and SVGAGI. The DNA of the CDR3 is TGTGCCAGCGGGGAGGGGGGACAGAGTGGAAACACCATATATTTT. Translating it yields CASGEGGQSGNTIYF.

The CDR3 coding sequence is TGTGCCAGCAGCCAAGGGCGGATGGAAACGGGCTACACCTTC. Encoded protein: CASSQGRMETGYTF. The chain employs TRBV7-3 and TRBJ1-2; D call uncertain. Germline V gene lookup returns CDR1 SGHTA and CDR2 FQGTGA. The V end was cut by 5 bases, the J end by 8 bases, with 18 bases between. The CDR3 length is 14 residues.

The genes are TRBV18 and TRBJ1-2; TRBD1 agrees at 7 bases. Unmatched junction bases numbered 4, after V lost 2 bases and J lost 1 base. The CDR3 consists of 15 residues. CDR1 and CDR2 (germline): KGHSH, LQKENI. The CDR3: CASSPGRDSNYGYTF. For the CDR3, the DNA is TGTGCCAGCTCACCAGGAAGGGACAGTAACTATGGCTACACCTTC.

This clone appeared a few times. The chain carries TRBV28 and TRBJ1-1; D is undetermined. This CDR3 contains 12 residues. In germline, CDR1 is MDHEN, CDR2 SYDVKM. Trimming left V 6 bases short and J 2 bases short, with 7 bases between. CDR3 sequence: CASRGPNTEAFF. DNA of the CDR3: TGTGCCAGCAGGGGCCCAAACACTGAAGCTTTCTTT.

The V call is TRBV9, the J call TRBJ1-2; 7 bases are shared with TRBD1. Germline V gene lookup returns CDR1 SGDLS and CDR2 YYNGEE. The CDR3 is made up of 15 amino acids. Trimming at V came to 3 bases and at J to 1 base, leaving 6 bases not matched to a gene. Here the CDR3 reads CASSAGQDFNYGYTF. The CDR3 coding sequence is TGTGCCAGCAGCGCCGGACAGGACTTTAACTATGGCTACACCTTC.

The chain is built from TRBV3-1 (or the pseudogene TRBV3-2) and TRBJ1-1; TRBD1 agrees at 7 bases. With V trimmed by 6 bases and J by 7 bases, 11 bases remained unmatched. This CDR3 has 14 amino acids. CDR1 and CDR2 from the germline V gene are LGHDT and YNNKEL (reference sequence). CDR3 sequence: CASSPTGRGGEAFF. Written as DNA, the CDR3 is TGTGCCAGCAGTCCGACAGGGCGGGGTGGTGAAGCTTTCTTT.

This clone was observed once. This chain uses TRBV11-2 with TRBJ2-3; D gene ambiguous. The CDR3 runs to 12 residues. Germline CDR1 reads SGHAT; CDR2 reads FQNNGV. The V end was cut by 5 bases, the J end by 8 bases, with 11 bases between. CDR3 sequence reads: CASSPIDLTQYF. The CDR3 nucleotides are TGTGCCAGCAGCCCCATTGACCTTACGCAGTATTTT.